This T cell receptor beta chain was recovered during a study of blood T cell repertoires in COVID-19. Per the original data handling: Amplified reference gene primers provided the basis for estimating nucleated cell counts. Method: immunoSEQ multiplex PCR; TCRdb's copy keeps in-frame clones and lacks some. Clone size and V and J calls were adopted from that table, with D and trimming inferred from the DNA. The sample lists under 250,000 clones, over 75% seen once, with roughly 7.9% in the top ten. The TCR was taken from an elderly woman with acute or convalescent COVID-19. Sequencing used peripheral blood.

The CDR3 nucleotides read TGTGCCATCGGACAGGGTGGGAACACTGAAGCTTTCTTT. This sequence encodes CAIGQGGNTEAFF. The chain carries TRBV3-1 (or the pseudogene TRBV3-2) and TRBJ1-1, with 8 bases fitting TRBD1. This CDR3 comprises 13 residues. With V trimmed by 10 bases and J by 1 base, 5 bases remained unmatched. Germline-derived CDR1 and CDR2 are LGHDT and YNNKEL (reference sequence).